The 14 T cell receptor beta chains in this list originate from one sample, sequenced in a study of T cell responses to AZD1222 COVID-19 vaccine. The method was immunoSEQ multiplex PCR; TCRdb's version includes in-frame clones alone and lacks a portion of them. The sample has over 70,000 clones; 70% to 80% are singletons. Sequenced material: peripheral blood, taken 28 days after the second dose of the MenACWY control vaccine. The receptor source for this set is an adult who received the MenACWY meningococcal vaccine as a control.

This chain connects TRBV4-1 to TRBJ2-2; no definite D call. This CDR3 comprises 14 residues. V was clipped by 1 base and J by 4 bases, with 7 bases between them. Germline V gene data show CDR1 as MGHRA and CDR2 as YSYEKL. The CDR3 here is CASSQGVITGELFF. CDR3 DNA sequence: TGCGCCAGCAGCCAAGGGGTGATCACCGGGGAGCTGTTTTTT.

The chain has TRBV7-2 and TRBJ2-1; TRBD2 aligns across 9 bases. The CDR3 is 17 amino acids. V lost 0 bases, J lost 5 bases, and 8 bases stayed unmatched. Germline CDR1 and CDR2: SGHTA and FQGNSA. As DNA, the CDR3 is TGTGCCAGCAGCTTAGCGGGGGCTAGCGGGACGGACAATGAGCAGTTCTTC. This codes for CASSLAGASGTDNEQFF.

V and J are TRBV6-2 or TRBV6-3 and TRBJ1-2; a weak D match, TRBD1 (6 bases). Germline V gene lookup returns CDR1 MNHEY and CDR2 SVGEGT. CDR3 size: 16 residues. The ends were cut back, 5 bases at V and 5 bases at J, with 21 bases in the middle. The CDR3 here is CASSPHPGQRGYGYTF. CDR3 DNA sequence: TGTGCCAGCAGTCCCCACCCGGGACAAAGAGGTTATGGCTACACCTTC.

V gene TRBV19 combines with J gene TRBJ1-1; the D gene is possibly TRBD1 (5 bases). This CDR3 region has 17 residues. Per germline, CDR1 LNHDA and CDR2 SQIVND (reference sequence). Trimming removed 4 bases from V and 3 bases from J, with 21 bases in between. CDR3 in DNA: TGTGCCAGTAGTAGAAAACCCCTAGGGACCGGGGACACTGAAGCTTTCTTT. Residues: CASSRKPLGTGDTEAFF.

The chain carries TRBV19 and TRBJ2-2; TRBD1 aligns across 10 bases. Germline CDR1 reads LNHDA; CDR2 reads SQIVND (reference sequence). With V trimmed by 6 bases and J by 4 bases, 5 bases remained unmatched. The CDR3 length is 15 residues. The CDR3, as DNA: TGTGCCAGTAGCAGGGGACAGGGGCCCACCGGGGAGCTGTTTTTT. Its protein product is CASSRGQGPTGELFF.

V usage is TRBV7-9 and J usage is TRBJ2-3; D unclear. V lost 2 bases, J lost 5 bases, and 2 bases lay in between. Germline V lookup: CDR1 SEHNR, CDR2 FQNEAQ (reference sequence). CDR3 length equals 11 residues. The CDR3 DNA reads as TGTGCCAGCAGCTTACTAGATACGCAGTATTTT. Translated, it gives CASSLLDTQYF. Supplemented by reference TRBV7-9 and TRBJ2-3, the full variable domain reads DTGVSQNPRHKITKRGQNVTFRCDPISEHNRLYWYRQTLGQGPEFLTYFQNEAQLEKSRLLSDRFSAERPKGSFSTLEIQRTEQGDSAMYLCASSLLDTQYFGPGTRLTVL.

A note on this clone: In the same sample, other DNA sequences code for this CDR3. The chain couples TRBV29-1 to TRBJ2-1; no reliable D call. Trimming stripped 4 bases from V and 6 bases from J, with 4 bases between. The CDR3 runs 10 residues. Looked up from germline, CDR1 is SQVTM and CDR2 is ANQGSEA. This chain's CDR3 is CSVGANEQFF. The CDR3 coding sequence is TGCAGCGTTGGGGCCAATGAGCAGTTCTTC.

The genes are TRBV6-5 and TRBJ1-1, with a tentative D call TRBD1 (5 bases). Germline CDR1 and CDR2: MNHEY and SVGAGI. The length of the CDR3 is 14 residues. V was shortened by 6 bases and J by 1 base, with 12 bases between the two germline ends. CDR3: CASRSLGPNTEAFF. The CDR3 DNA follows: TGTGCCAGCAGGAGTCTGGGACCGAACACTGAAGCTTTCTTT.

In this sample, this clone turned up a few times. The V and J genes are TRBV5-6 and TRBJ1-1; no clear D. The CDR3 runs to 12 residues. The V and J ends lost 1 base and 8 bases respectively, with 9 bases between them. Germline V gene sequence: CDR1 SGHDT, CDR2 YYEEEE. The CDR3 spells CASSLLSREAFF. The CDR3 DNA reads TGTGCCAGCAGCTTGCTATCGAGGGAAGCTTTCTTT.

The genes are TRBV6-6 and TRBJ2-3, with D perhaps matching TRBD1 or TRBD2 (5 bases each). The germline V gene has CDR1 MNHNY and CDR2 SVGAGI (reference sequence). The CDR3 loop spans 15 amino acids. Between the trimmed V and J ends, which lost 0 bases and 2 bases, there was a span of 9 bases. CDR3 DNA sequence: TGTGCCAGCAGTTACTCGACAGACTACACAGATACGCAGTATTTT. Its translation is CASSYSTDYTDTQYF.

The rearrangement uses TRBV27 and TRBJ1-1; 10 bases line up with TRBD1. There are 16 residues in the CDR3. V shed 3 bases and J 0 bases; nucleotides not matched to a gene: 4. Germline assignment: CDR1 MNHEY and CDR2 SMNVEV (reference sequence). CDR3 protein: CASSFRDRGLNTEAFF. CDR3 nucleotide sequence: TGTGCCAGCAGTTTTCGGGACAGGGGATTGAACACTGAAGCTTTCTTT.

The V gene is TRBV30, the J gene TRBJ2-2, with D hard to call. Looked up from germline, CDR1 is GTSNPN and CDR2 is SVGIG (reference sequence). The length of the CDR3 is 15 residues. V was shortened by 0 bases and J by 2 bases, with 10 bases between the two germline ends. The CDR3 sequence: CAWSVGYPNTGELFF. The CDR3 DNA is TGTGCCTGGAGTGTAGGCTACCCTAACACCGGGGAGCTGTTTTTT.

Written as DNA, the CDR3 is TGTGCCAGCAGCTTAGCAGCGGGGTCTGGGGCCAACGTCCTGACTTTC. Translated, it gives CASSLAAGSGANVLTF. The chain combines TRBV7-9 with TRBJ2-6, with 7 bases lining up with TRBD2. CDR3 length: 16 amino acids. The V and J ends lost 0 bases and 1 base, in that order; junction bases with no gene match: 0. Germline CDR1 SEHNR, CDR2 FQNEAQ (reference sequence).

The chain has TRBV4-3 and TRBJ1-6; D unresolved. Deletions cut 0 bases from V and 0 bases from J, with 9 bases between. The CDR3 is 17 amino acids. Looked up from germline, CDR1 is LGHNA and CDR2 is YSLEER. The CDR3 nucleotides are TGCGCCAGCAGCCAAGATCTTAGGAGCTCCTATAATTCACCCCTCCACTTT. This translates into CASSQDLRSSYNSPLHF.